Below, 27 T cell receptor beta chains from the same sample are listed, as sequenced in a study of response to subunit inactivated influenza vaccine (dated by TCRdb to the late 2010s). The receptor library was made with RT-PCR. The run used an Illumina HiSeq 2500. TCRdb passed the public sequencing reads through fastp at Q25 and MiXCR, retaining productive beta sequences. CDR3 protein sequences are deduplicated, and each keeps its most common genes and DNA. This sample is represented by around 200,000 distinct CDR3 sequences; about 10% of them were singletons. Under 13% of the sample is in the top ten clones. The sample in question was non-naive T cells sorted from PBMCs, obtained on the day of vaccination. Interpreted using the paper, the cell subset or site label stands for: memory T cell fraction. These receptor sequences come from a man over 45 who received an inactivated influenza vaccine. Donor details come from another sample of the same person, matched by shared clones.

V gene TRBV2 combines with J gene TRBJ2-1; no definite D call. The V and J ends lost 7 bases and 4 bases respectively, with 8 bases between them. The V gene's germline CDR1 is SNHLY and CDR2 FYNNEI. This CDR3 region has 12 residues. CDR3 in amino acids: CASTIEYNEQFF. CDR3 nucleotide sequence: TGTGCCAGCACAATAGAGTACAATGAGCAGTTCTTC.

This clonotype was observed a handful of times. The chain combines TRBV5-1 with TRBJ2-3; 10 bases are shared with TRBD1. The CDR3 is 15 residues long. CDR1 and CDR2 from the germline V gene are SGHRS and YFSETQ. Trimming took 5 bases from V and 3 from J; bases not matched to a gene: 6. CDR3 nucleotide sequence: TGCGCCAGCAGGACAGGGGGCTATGTAACAGATACGCAGTATTTT. Protein: CASRTGGYVTDTQYF.

In its sample, this clonotype was seen many times. The CDR3 DNA reads as TGCAGCGTTGATAAGGCTCGGGGGCAAGAGACCCAGTACTTC. Amino acids: CSVDKARGQETQYF. The chain employs TRBV29-1 and TRBJ2-5, with D possibly being TRBD2 (6 bases). The CDR3 has 14 amino acids. Germline lookup yields CDR1 SQVTM and CDR2 ANQGSEA. The V and J ends lost 3 bases and 2 bases respectively, with 13 bases between them.

The rearrangement joins TRBV6-2 or TRBV6-3 to TRBJ2-7, with 7 bases fitting TRBD1. The junction had 5 bases not matched to a gene; V was cut back by 6 bases and J by 6 bases. The CDR3 covers 12 residues. Germline assignment: CDR1 MNHEY and CDR2 SVGEGT. The CDR3 sequence is CASSWAGGEQYF. DNA for the CDR3: TGTGCCAGCAGCTGGGCAGGGGGCGAGCAGTACTTC.

This clonotype occurred many times. The J gene is TRBJ2-2, the V gene TRBV15, with 7 bases that match TRBD2. The CDR3 extends over 14 amino acids. Trimming at V came to 8 bases and at J to 3 bases, leaving 6 bases not matched to a gene. From germline, CDR1 is LNHNV and CDR2 YYDKDF (reference sequence). In nucleotides, the CDR3 is TGTGCCACCGTCGACGGGGGGTACACCGGGGAGCTGTTTTTT. This gives the protein CATVDGGYTGELFF.

This clonotype was seen many times. V is TRBV10-3 and J is TRBJ1-4; no firm D call. Trimming took off 3 bases at V and 7 bases at J, with 15 bases between the two ends. The CDR3 is 15 amino acids. Germline lookup yields CDR1 ENHRY and CDR2 SYGVKD. The CDR3 sequence: CAISETESPGEKLFF. The CDR3 DNA follows: TGTGCCATCAGTGAAACAGAGAGCCCGGGTGAAAAACTGTTTTTT.

The chain has TRBV12-3 or TRBV12-4 and TRBJ2-3; D may be TRBD2 (5 bases). V shed 5 bases and J shed 14 bases, with 14 bases lying between them. The CDR3 sequence is 11 residues long. CDR3 sequence: CASSRSASPYF. CDR3 nucleotides: TGTGCCAGCAGTCGTAGCGCAAGTCCGTATTTT.

This clonotype showed up just a few times. V and J are TRBV7-9 and TRBJ1-1; D is unresolved. CDR3 length equals 14 residues. Trimming cost V 1 base and J 9 bases, with 15 bases left between them. Germline V gene data show CDR1 as SEHNR and CDR2 as FQNEAQ (reference sequence). CDR3 coding DNA: TGTGCCAGCAGCTTAGTATCCTCCGGAGGGCAAGCTTTCTTT. Encoded protein: CASSLVSSGGQAFF.

This clonotype occurred a few times. The V and J genes are TRBV20-1 and TRBJ2-1; the match to TRBD2 covers 7 bases. Germline V gene sequence: CDR1 DFQATT, CDR2 SNEGSKA (reference sequence). The length of the CDR3 is 15 residues. Unmatched junction bases numbered 15, after V lost 3 bases and J lost 10 bases. CDR3 sequence (DNA): TGCAGTGCTAGGGATTGGGGGAGGGCGCCTATAGAGCAGTTCTTC. Its translation is CSARDWGRAPIEQFF.

V usage is TRBV5-2 and J usage is TRBJ2-1; the D call of TRBD2 is as the table states it, not checked on the DNA. TRBV5-2 is classified as a pseudogene. This CDR3 comprises 18 residues. CDR3 region: CAMGPGTRPIFSYNEQFF. The DNA of the CDR3 is TGTGCCATGGGCCCCGGGACTAGGCCTATCTTTTCCTACAATGAGCAGTTCTTC.

The CDR3 DNA follows: TGTGCCAGCAGTCCTAATCTAGTGGGCTACACCTTC. Protein sequence: CASSPNLVGYTF. This chain links TRBV12-3 or TRBV12-4 with TRBJ1-2, with D unclear. V gave up 5 bases and J gave up 8 bases, with 12 bases separating them. This CDR3 has 12 residues.

This clonotype was counted between two and nine times. The chain links TRBV10-3 to TRBJ2-2; tentatively, D is TRBD1 (5 bases). In germline, CDR1 is ENHRY, CDR2 SYGVKD. The CDR3 is made up of 17 amino acids. V was trimmed by 7 bases and J by 5 bases, leaving 23 bases between them. CDR3 amino acids: CAITSKGGQGRTGELFF. Here the CDR3 DNA reads TGTGCCATCACCTCCAAGGGTGGGCAGGGAAGAACCGGGGAGCTGTTTTTT.

At least ten counts were recorded for this clonotype. The rearrangement joins TRBV12-3 or TRBV12-4 to TRBJ2-5; 9 bases match TRBD2. CDR3 length equals 12 residues. Trimming took 11 bases from V and 4 from J; bases not matched to a gene: 5. CDR3 region: CASRGGLETQYF. Here the CDR3 DNA reads TGTGCCTCGCGGGGGGGCCTAGAGACCCAGTACTTC.

This clonotype appeared many times. The chain couples TRBV29-1 to TRBJ2-3; 9 nucleotides line up with TRBD1. This CDR3 is built from 13 residues. Germline assignment: CDR1 SQVTM and CDR2 ANQGSEA. Trimming at V came to 6 bases and at J to 6 bases, leaving 7 bases not matched to a gene. The CDR3 nucleotides read TGCAGCGTCCGGACAGGGGCAGGGGATACGCAGTATTTT. This encodes CSVRTGAGDTQYF.

The gene calls are TRBV6-5 and TRBJ2-1; D is perhaps TRBD2 (5 bases). This CDR3 region has 15 residues. Germline V gene data show CDR1 as MNHEY and CDR2 as SVGAGI. Trimming took off 0 bases at V and 7 bases at J, with 13 bases between the two ends. CDR3 protein: CASSYSTLRGNEQFF. In nucleotides, the CDR3 is TGTGCCAGCAGTTACTCCACCTTGAGAGGGAATGAGCAGTTCTTC.

This clonotype was seen only once. A much larger clone is a single base away; this may be a read error. The CDR3 DNA sequence: TGTGCCAGCAGCCAAGGAAGGACCGCCAATGAGCAGTACTTC. Its protein product is CASSQGRTANEQYF. The chain combines TRBV4-2 with TRBJ2-1, with D hard to call. Judging by the DNA end, TRBJ2-7 fits better; the J call may be wrong. Germline values: CDR1 LGHNA, CDR2 YNFKEQ. The CDR3 has 14 residues.

A note on this clonotype: A much bigger clone sits one base away, suggesting this may be a read error. The chain joins TRBV11-2 to TRBJ2-1; D call uncertain. The CDR3 is 16 amino acids. V lost 1 base and J lost 4, with 14 bases in between. CDR1 is SGHAT and CDR2 is FQNNGV in the germline V gene. CDR3 in amino acids: CASSLGSSLGYNEQFF. Here the CDR3 DNA reads TGTGCCAGCAGCTTAGGTTCTAGTTTGGGATACAATGAGCAGTTCTTC. Variable domain in full (rest from reference TRBV11-2 and TRBJ2-1): EAGVAQSPRYKIIEKRQSVAFWCNPISGHATLYWYQQILGQGPKLLIQFQNNGVVDDSQLPKDRFSAERLKGVDSTLKIQPAKLEDSAVYLCASSLGSSLGYNEQFFGPGTRLTVL.

Written as DNA, the CDR3 is TGCAGTGCCGACCGGACTAGCGATTACGAGCAGTACTTC. Encoded protein: CSADRTSDYEQYF. The chain recombines TRBV20-1 with TRBJ2-7; TRBD2 aligns across 9 bases. The CDR3 is 13 amino acids. Losses at the gene ends were 6 bases for V and 4 bases for J; bases not matched to a gene: 7. CDR1 and CDR2 (germline): DFQATT, SNEGSKA (reference sequence).

The CDR3 is CASSLGWTSGRNEQFF. CDR3 bases: TGTGCCAGCAGCTTAGGCTGGACTAGCGGGAGGAATGAGCAGTTCTTC. This chain connects TRBV7-9 to TRBJ2-1; 14 bases are a match to TRBD2. Germline values: CDR1 SEHNR, CDR2 FQNEAQ (reference sequence). This CDR3 contains 16 residues. Trimming took 1 base from V and 7 from J; bases not matched to a gene: 3.

This clonotype was seen repeatedly, ten times or more. This sequence joins TRBV12-3 or TRBV12-4 and TRBJ2-4; 8 nucleotides agree with TRBD1. The CDR3 loop spans 14 amino acids. The trim removed 5 bases at V and 2 bases at J, leaving 2 bases unmatched. The CDR3 sequence: CASSDRGTKNIQYF. In nucleotides, the CDR3 is TGTGCCAGCAGTGACAGGGGCACCAAAAACATTCAGTACTTC.

Concerning this clonotype: It may be a read error: a sequence one base away is much more abundant. This chain links TRBV5-1 with TRBJ2-7, with a tentative D call TRBD1 (5 bases). Trimming pared 0 bases from V and 6 bases from J, leaving 13 bases between. The V gene's germline CDR1 is SGHRS and CDR2 YFSETQ. This CDR3 has 14 residues. CDR3 in DNA: TGCGCCAGCAGCTTGGCGCAGGGCACATTCGAGCAGTACTTC. Protein sequence: CASSLAQGTFEQYF.

This clonotype was detected ten times or more. This sequence joins TRBV4-3 and TRBJ1-4; 9 bases are a match to TRBD1. The junction had 4 bases not matched to a gene; V was cut back by 0 bases and J by 5 bases. The CDR3 is made up of 16 amino acids. Germline V gives CDR1 LGHNA, CDR2 YSLEER. The DNA of the CDR3 is TGCGCCAGCAGCCAAGATCGGGGGACAGGGAATGAAAAACTGTTTTTT. This codes for CASSQDRGTGNEKLFF.

The rearrangement links TRBV2 to TRBJ1-4; D is possibly TRBD1 (6 bases). The V end was cut by 6 bases, the J end by 8 bases, with 16 bases between. The germline gives CDR1 SNHLY, CDR2 FYNNEI. This CDR3 is built from 14 residues. The CDR3 loop is CASRHREEGEKLFF. As DNA, the CDR3 is TGTGCCAGCAGGCACAGGGAGGAGGGGGAAAAACTGTTTTTT.

The chain is built from TRBV7-2 and TRBJ2-5, with 11 bases lining up with TRBD2. The germline V gene has CDR1 SGHTA and CDR2 FQGNSA. The length of the CDR3 is 17 residues. V was pared by 1 base and J by 4 bases, with 8 bases of the junction left unmatched. In DNA form, the CDR3 reads TGTGCCAGCAGCTTAGTTAGCGGGGGGGCAGACGGAGAGACCCAGTACTTC. Residues: CASSLVSGGADGETQYF.

The gene calls are TRBV28 and TRBJ2-3; 10 bases are a match to TRBD2. CDR1 MDHEN and CDR2 SYDVKM come from the germline V gene. V was clipped by 4 bases and J by 4 bases; unmatched bases: 14. The length of the CDR3 is 18 residues. CDR3: CASSSPSPLAGAPDTQYF. The CDR3 DNA sequence: TGTGCCAGCAGTTCTCCAAGTCCTCTAGCGGGAGCCCCAGATACGCAGTATTTT.

This clonotype was detected ten times or more. V and J are TRBV7-2 and TRBJ2-2; D is possibly TRBD1 (5 bases). Trimming shortened V by 1 base and J by 7 bases, and 7 bases separated the two germline ends. This CDR3 is built from 13 residues. Germline V lookup: CDR1 SGHTA, CDR2 FQGNSA. The CDR3 loop is CASSLVRGGELFF. DNA of the CDR3: TGTGCCAGCAGCTTAGTAAGGGGCGGGGAGCTGTTTTTT.

The V gene is TRBV19, the J gene TRBJ2-7; 9 bases agree with TRBD2. Germline CDR1 and CDR2: LNHDA and SQIVND (reference sequence). The CDR3 length is 16 residues. Trimming took 1 base from V and 2 from J; bases not matched to a gene: 6. This CDR3 is CASSIGGGRAAYEQYF. In nucleotides, the CDR3 is TGTGCCAGTAGTATAGGAGGCGGGAGGGCCGCCTACGAGCAGTACTTC.